The sequence of this T cell receptor (beta chain) was determined in a study of blood T cell repertoires in COVID-19. The assay was immunoSEQ multiplex PCR, and TCRdb's table has in-frame clones only and misses some. The sample has some 240,000 clones, about 93% seen once. The receptor comes from a man aged 55 to 70 with COVID-19, enrolled during active disease. The sequenced sample consisted of peripheral blood.

The CDR3 DNA is TGCGCCAGCAGCCAAGGGGACACTCTTAACTATGGCTACACCTTC. Translating gives CASSQGDTLNYGYTF. This chain joins TRBV4-1 and TRBJ1-2; possibly TRBD1 for D (6 bases). Deletions cut 1 base from V and 1 base from J, with 10 bases between. The CDR3 consists of 15 residues. CDR1 MGHRA and CDR2 YSYEKL come from the germline V gene.